These 6 T cell receptor beta chains came from one sample sequenced in a study of T cells in Graves' hyperthyroidism and ophthalmopathy. The source material, RNA transcripts, was used to amplify TCR beta CDR3 regions. TCR CDR3 regions were first amplified by RT-PCR with HTBI primers. TCRdb independently ran MiXCR on the multiplex PCR reads; one entry per CDR3 protein. The table lists roughly 420,000 distinct CDR3 sequences, around a sixth of them singletons. Sequencing was carried out using blood. All receptors derive from a woman in her late teens or twenties with Graves' hyperthyroidism.

Many counts were recorded for this clonotype. The gene calls are TRBV7-2 and TRBJ1-1; 8 nucleotides line up with TRBD1. V lost 1 base and J lost 6; bases outside the gene matches: 10. The CDR3 consists of 16 residues. The germline gives CDR1 SGHTA, CDR2 FQGNSA. CDR3 DNA sequence: TGTGCCAGCAGCTTAGGCAGGGGGCATCCGGACGCTGAAGCTTTCTTT. Its protein is CASSLGRGHPDAEAFF.

This clonotype was observed many times. The V gene is TRBV2, the J gene TRBJ2-1; 8 bases are a match to TRBD1. The length of the CDR3 is 15 residues. Germline V lookup: CDR1 SNHLY, CDR2 FYNNEI. Germline trimming cut 2 bases from V and 7 bases from J; bases unmatched to any gene: 7. The CDR3 protein is CASSEQQGARNEQFF. The CDR3 DNA is TGTGCCAGCAGTGAACAGCAGGGGGCACGGAATGAGCAGTTCTTC.

This clonotype was observed many times. This chain links TRBV5-6 with TRBJ1-2; D unresolved. Per germline, CDR1 SGHDT and CDR2 YYEEEE. The CDR3 totals 15 residues. V lost 2 bases and J lost 4, with 15 bases in between. The CDR3 region has the DNA TGTGCCAGCAGCTTCGTTTCGATTCCTGGCTATGGCTACACCTTC. Residues: CASSFVSIPGYGYTF.

The CDR3 reads CASSTGTSGRYEQYF. CDR3 nucleotides: TGTGCCAGTAGTACCGGGACTAGCGGGAGGTACGAGCAGTACTTC. The gene calls are TRBV19 and TRBJ2-7, with 15 nucleotides matching TRBD2. This CDR3 has 15 residues. Germline CDR1 LNHDA, CDR2 SQIVND (reference sequence). The junction had 2 bases not matched to a gene; V was cut back by 4 bases and J by 4 bases.

The rearrangement uses TRBV19 and TRBJ1-2; TRBD1 matches 7 bases. The CDR3 has 13 amino acids. CDR1 is LNHDA and CDR2 is SQIVND in the germline V gene (reference sequence). The V gene end was trimmed by 5 bases and the J gene end by 7 bases; junction bases not matched to a gene: 7. Written as DNA, the CDR3 is TGTGCCAGTAGTTTTCGACAGGGTGGTGGCTACACCTTC. Amino acids: CASSFRQGGGYTF. Full variable domain (outside the CDR3, taken from reference TRBV19 and TRBJ1-2): DGGITQSPKYLFRKEGQNVTLSCEQNLNHDAMYWYRQDPGQGLRLIYYSQIVNDFQKGDIAEGYSVSREKKESFPLTVTSAQKNPTAFYLCASSFRQGGGYTFGSGTRLTVV.

This clonotype was observed a few times. The chain combines TRBV20-1 with TRBJ1-2; D unresolved. V was shortened by 3 bases and J by 7 bases, with 18 bases between the two germline ends. CDR1 DFQATT and CDR2 SNEGSKA come from the germline V gene (reference sequence). The CDR3 has 14 residues. This CDR3 reads CSASWQRGSAGYTF. CDR3 in DNA: TGCAGTGCTAGTTGGCAACGGGGATCTGCTGGCTACACCTTC.